This T cell receptor (beta chain) was found in a study of cytomegalovirus exposure and HLA in healthy donors. Study as a whole: A subsequent analysis reported that the 120 validation repertoires were produced on the same platform that had also been used for the 600 to 800 first-cohort repertoires.

The data were produced by immunoSEQ multiplex PCR, yet TCRdb's version contains in-frame clones alone and is incomplete. The sample lists some 120,000 clones, approximately 92% occurring once. Overall study findings and caveats: While the bulk of TCR sequences proved rare, some public TCRs turned up in many donors. Three chains tied to CMV proved CMV antigen-specific in vitro.

The donors were members of the roughly 120-subject validation cohort (separate from the 666-subject first cohort). A word on this clone: Its antigen remains unidentified.

Material: PBMCs. The TCR comes from a woman between 18 and 30 years old in good health and CMV-seronegative.

The CDR3 DNA reads as TGCGCCAGCAGCTTGGTAGGACAGGGGGCCTTCACAGATACGCAGTATTTT. Encoded protein: CASSLVGQGAFTDTQYF. The rearrangement joins TRBV5-1 to TRBJ2-3; 11 bases fit TRBD1. This CDR3 region has 17 residues. CDR1 SGHRS and CDR2 YFSETQ come from the germline V gene. V lost 0 bases and J lost 2; bases outside the gene matches: 5.